The sequence of this TCR beta chain was determined in a study of cytomegalovirus exposure and HLA in healthy donors (dated by TCRdb to about 2017). About the study as a whole: In an earlier analysis of some 610 of the donors, 276 Gb of sequence data and some 120 million unique TCR beta sequences from approximately 180 million T cells were reported. Approximately 300 gigabases of sequencing data and tens of millions of unique TCR sequences were included in an early release covering about 700 HLA-typed donors. Of the roughly 400 genotyped donors, over 70% fell in the genetic ancestry cluster associated with self-reported Caucasian donors. The study aimed to test whether cataloging public T cell receptors could reveal signatures of past pathogen exposure. The study profiled the T cell repertoires of more than 500 subjects by immunosequencing and related them to cytomegalovirus serostatus. A separate validation cohort of roughly 110 different subjects was used in addition to the 666-subject first cohort. To predict cytomegalovirus infection status, the study combined high-throughput TCR immunosequencing, statistical association of individual TCRs with disease status, and machine learning. A later analysis re-analyzed previously published TCR beta repertoires from 666 donors and added high-resolution HLA genotyping to study TCR occurrence patterns. Rather than drawing on any new phenotypic data, the later analysis identified candidate immune exposures from TCR beta sequences and the way those sequences occurred across donors. To decide whether each TCR beta V gene segment behaved as functional or pseudogenic, an earlier analysis of 587 of the donors relied on high-throughput TCR beta sequencing. Donor age, sex, ethnicity and CMV serostatus were compiled together with the repertoire data. In a later genetic analysis, genome-wide SNP genotypes for about 55% of the roughly 670 donors were used, and that subset was treated as a discovery cohort. Every repertoire in the discovery cohort had been generated on one and the same sequencing platform. HLA typing covered class I and class II loci at four-digit resolution. The number of typed donors differed by locus: roughly 620-630 for A, B, C, DRB1 and DQB1; some 540 for DQA1; some 590 for DPA1; and roughly 470 for DPB1. Four to six DR-DQ haplotypes were handled as single units for association and clustering, since linkage in the cohort was strong. Among roughly 400 genotyped donors of the cohort, an average of roughly 230,000 unique TCR beta nucleotide sequences was sequenced per donor, of which about 19% were non-productive. Broad study findings and their caveats: A later genetic analysis reported fewer N-insertions in productive TCRs among donors in an Asian-associated ancestry cluster than the approximately 670-donor mean. According to a later analysis, most CMV-associated TCR beta chains appeared to be HLA-restricted, and the HLA associations seemed to be driven largely by CMV exposure. The authors suggested that the approach could potentially be generalized to other disease states and immunological phenotypes. Most TCR sequences were seen in very few donors, while some public TCRs were found in many individuals. A group of highly shared sequence variants was considered likely to be a technical artifact of the sequencing pipeline. When HLA alleles, especially DR and DQ, strongly co-occurred, TCR associations were difficult to assign to individual alleles. The 87-base-pair reads could not distinguish some IMGT-functional V segments, including TRBV6-2 and TRBV6-3, so those segments were excluded. The study gave a list of 150 to 200 TCR beta chains associated with cytomegalovirus. Immune exposure information for the cohort was limited to CMV serostatus. Sequencing depth was assumed to be roughly uniform across donors in the presence/absence analyses, though that assumption may not hold. HLA typing was unavailable for some donors at each locus, so association tests used only the typed subset. An earlier analysis of 587 of the donors showed that most TCR beta V segments appeared in productive rearrangements either about 87% or about 30% of the time, which broadly matched IMGT annotations. Several of the top co-occurrence clusters appeared to be linked to parvovirus B19, influenza, CMV and Epstein-Barr virus, according to a later analysis. An association between a missense DCLRE1C variant and V-gene and J-gene trimming of TCR beta chains was found in a later genetic analysis and replicated in an independent cohort. A further reported finding was that TCR beta sequences accurately predicted the HLA-A and HLA-B alleles for most subjects in the first cohort. In a later analysis, HLA-associated TCR beta chains were found to be more clonally expanded and to have lower generation probabilities than equally common non-associated chains. A later analysis found that TCR association rates varied across HLA loci, with DRB1 alleles showing the most associated TCRs and HLA-C alleles the fewest. In this cohort, only TCR beta chains were sequenced, and detectable features were limited by the absence of alpha or paired-chain data. Because counts were too low, about 18 rarely observed V segments, including chromosome 9 orphons, were excluded from the earlier analysis of roughly 580 of the donors. At a false discovery rate of 0.05, a later analysis linked roughly 17,000 TCR beta sequences to specific HLA alleles. A few of the identified cytomegalovirus-associated TCR beta chains were confirmed in vitro to be specific for cytomegalovirus antigens. Correlated functional status among segregating V segments might reflect linkage disequilibrium, but an unknown experimental factor could not be ruled out. The classifier was reported to diagnose cytomegalovirus status with high specificity and sensitivity in both the original and validation cohorts.

Taken from the germline V gene, the CDR1 and CDR2 loops are SNHLY and FYNNEI. From cysteine to phenylalanine, the CDR3 is 23 amino acids long. Only the CDR3 DNA is retained, 69 bases long and in frame from the first base. The cohort comprised some 680 healthy bone marrow donors. At the time of sampling, all cohort members were nominally healthy, though unrecorded immune exposures were likely present. The donor tested CMV seronegative and was one of the 352 seronegative cohort members. A peripheral blood sample was collected from each donor, and TCR beta sequencing was performed on peripheral blood mononuclear cells. Genomic DNA extraction from the blood cell samples was performed with the Qiagen DNeasy Blood Extraction Kit. The library was obtained by the immunoSEQ multiplex PCR assay. A mixture of 60 forward primers for TCR Vbeta segments and 13 reverse primers for TCR Jbeta segments was used in the multiplex PCR. The CDR3 region of rearranged TCR beta genes was amplified from genomic DNA by a multiplex PCR assay. The amplified TCR beta libraries were sequenced on the Illumina HiSeq System as 87-base-pair reads. The study's processing was this. A later analysis counted 65 million to 90 million unique TCR beta chains across the 690 or so repertoires, and some 12 million of these chains were shared by at least two donors. To remove PCR and sequencing errors, raw reads were error-corrected and collapsed into unique sequences using a nearest-neighbor algorithm that merged closely related sequences. To assign V, D and J gene segments, CDR3 sequences were aligned to IMGT reference sequences. For a sequence to be retained, a match of at least six nucleotides to both a V gene segment and a J gene segment was required. Rearrangements were called productive when the CDR3 lacked stop codons and stayed in frame with V and J; all others were non-productive. Following IMGT convention, CDR3 was defined as the stretch from the second conserved V-encoded cysteine up to the conserved J-encoded phenylalanine. In an earlier analysis of around 600 of the donors, sequences lacking an unambiguous match to a single V gene segment were excluded. An earlier analysis of a few hundred of the donors classified V segments as functional when productive rearrangements were above 56.7% and as segregating when the standard deviation between donors was above 5%. A statistical classification framework was developed to diagnose cytomegalovirus status using the catalog of TCR beta chain sequences. A later analysis assigned V and J genes by comparing TCR nucleotide sequences with IMGT/GENE-DB human TR gene sequences. The TCRdist pipeline was used in a later analysis to assign CDR3 sequences and most-parsimonious VDJ recombination scenarios. A later analysis defined each TCR beta chain by its CDR3 amino acid sequence plus V-gene family, and excluded reads lacking a unique V-gene family. As a way to deal with suspected cross-contamination and a sequencing artifact, a later analysis dropped hundreds of nucleotide sequences that were highly shared and had low generation probability. For each public chain, a later analysis derived a clonal expansion index from normalized ranks of inferred template counts within each repertoire. In a later analysis, generation probabilities were computed with a VDJ recombination model fitted to out-of-frame rearrangements, and the resulting probabilities were checked against IGoR. In a later analysis, hypergeometric tests were used to score TCR-TCR, TCR-HLA and TCR-CMV co-occurrence, with a repertoire-size bias correction applied to TCR pairs. In a later analysis, false discovery rates were estimated by permuting HLA or CMV assignments 20 times. In a later analysis, co-occurring TCRs were grouped using DBSCAN, and TCRdist sequence similarity was added for clustering within HLA-allele-positive subsets. Repertoires with fewer than 30,000 or more than 120,000 public chains were left out of co-occurrence clustering, as were about 5 repertoires with anomalous nucleotide sharing. Entries here come from immuneACCESS through TCRdb and include only in-frame sequences with V and J called. Some clones fail to appear in such tables; in the studies checked, an unresolved V gene covers under half of the shortfall, and the cause of the remainder is unknown. Clone size and V and J calls were adopted from that table, with D and trimming inferred from the DNA. The table for this sample lists some 160,000 clones; around 77% of them were counted only once. The top ten hold about 1.6% of the sample.

About this clone: Its antigen remains undetermined. No base quality values were provided; no much bigger clone lies one nucleotide off.

The chain is assembled from TRBV2 and TRBJ2-5, with TRBD2 identical over 15 junction bases. The J call is in doubt because the DNA end fits TRBJ2-7 better. This clonotype was sampled from a man aged 35-49 years in good health and CMV-seronegative. The source material was PBMCs. Read as DNA, the sequence is TGTGCCAGCAGTGAAGGCCTACACGTTCCGGGACTAGCGGGAGGATCGGGTTCCTACGAGCAGTACTTC. Its coded protein is CASSEGLHVPGLAGGSGSYEQYF.